Following are 32 T cell receptor beta chains from one sample sequenced in a study of OX40 agonist ivuxolimab in advanced cancers. This table comes from immunoSEQ multiplex PCR, and its TCRdb copy is limited to in-frame clones, with some not included. The sample has tens of thousands of clones, about 92% seen once. The material was CD4+ or CD8+ T cells sorted from blood, obtained in a trial of the OX40 agonist ivuxolimab. Receptors originate from an adult with an advanced solid tumor such as melanoma, head and neck, liver or kidney cancer.

The J gene is TRBJ2-2, the V gene TRBV7-3, with D unclear. Trimming cost V 2 bases and J 7 bases, with 14 bases left between them. This CDR3 is built from 15 residues. Germline CDR1 reads SGHTA; CDR2 reads FQGTGA. The DNA of the CDR3 is TGTGCCAGCAGCTTAGCCCCAGATCTGCACGGGGAGCTGTTTTTT. This sequence encodes CASSLAPDLHGELFF.

This clone was counted only a few times. The J gene is TRBJ2-2, the V gene TRBV4-1; 12 bases align to TRBD2. Trimming removed 0 bases from V and 2 bases from J; junction bases left unmatched: 10. The CDR3 length is 20 residues. The germline V gene has CDR1 MGHRA and CDR2 YSYEKL. Written as DNA, the CDR3 is TGCGCCAGCAGCCAAGAATCTTTTCCGGGACTAGCGGGTAACACCGGGGAGCTGTTTTTT. This gives the protein CASSQESFPGLAGNTGELFF.

This chain's CDR3 is CASSLKQGAYGYTF. CDR3 sequence (DNA): TGTGCCAGCAGCTTAAAGCAGGGCGCCTATGGCTACACCTTC. The chain uses TRBV7-9 and TRBJ1-2; D might be TRBD1 (5 bases). CDR1 is SEHNR, CDR2 FQNEAQ, per germline (reference sequence). V lost 2 bases to trimming and J lost 4 bases, with 11 bases between them. There are 14 residues in the CDR3.

This clone was detected a few times. The gene calls are TRBV2 and TRBJ2-5; 14 bases agree with TRBD2. The trim removed 10 bases at V and 4 bases at J, leaving 11 bases unmatched. CDR3 length: 16 amino acids. The germline CDR1 and CDR2 sequences are SNHLY and FYNNEI. The CDR3 DNA reads TGTGCCACCAAGAAGACTAGCGGGGGGGCATCAGAGACCCAGTACTTC. Translated, it gives CATKKTSGGASETQYF.

V gene TRBV9 combines with J gene TRBJ2-5; TRBD2 is a possible D gene (5 bases). The CDR3 consists of 15 residues. V was shortened by 0 bases and J by 5 bases, with 14 bases between the two germline ends. CDR1 and CDR2 (germline): SGDLS, YYNGEE. This CDR3 is CASSVALGLAETQYF. CDR3 in DNA: TGTGCCAGCAGCGTAGCTCTAGGACTCGCGGAGACCCAGTACTTC.

This rearrangement joins TRBV4-2 to TRBJ1-1; TRBD1 matches 7 bases. V was clipped by 1 base and J by 4 bases; unmatched bases: 6. The germline CDR1 and CDR2 sequences are LGHNA and YNFKEQ. The length of the CDR3 is 15 residues. The CDR3 here is CASSQAGGEGTEAFF. The CDR3 DNA is TGTGCCAGCAGCCAAGCAGGGGGAGAGGGCACTGAAGCTTTCTTT.

V and J are TRBV5-4 and TRBJ2-2; 12 positions match TRBD2. Germline V gene sequence: CDR1 SGHNT, CDR2 YYREEE (reference sequence). After removal of 3 bases from V and 3 bases from J, the junction contained 3 bases not matched to a gene. The CDR3 spans 16 residues. The CDR3 sequence: CASSSRTSGDTGELFF. The CDR3 nucleotides are TGTGCCAGCAGCTCCCGGACTAGCGGGGACACCGGGGAGCTGTTTTTT. The whole variable domain, remainder taken from reference TRBV5-4 and TRBJ2-2, is ETGVTQSPTHLIKTRGQQVTLRCSSQSGHNTVSWYQQALGQGPQFIFQYYREEENGRGNFPPRFSGLQFPNYSSELNVNALELDDSALYLCASSSRTSGDTGELFFGEGSRLTVL.

The chain combines TRBV27 with TRBJ2-7; 8 positions match TRBD2. The V and J ends lost 2 bases and 3 bases, in that order; junction bases with no gene match: 6. In germline, CDR1 is MNHEY, CDR2 SMNVEV (reference sequence). There are 15 residues in the CDR3. CDR3 in amino acids: CASSLVAGGGYEQYF. The CDR3 DNA sequence: TGTGCCAGCAGTTTAGTGGCGGGGGGAGGCTACGAGCAGTACTTC.

The chain links TRBV9 to TRBJ1-1; D is undetermined. CDR1 and CDR2 (germline): SGDLS, YYNGEE. CDR3 length equals 13 residues. The V gene lost 2 bases and the J gene lost 0 bases, with 5 bases spanning the gap. CDR3 loop: CASSVDMNTEAFF. CDR3 nucleotides: TGTGCCAGCAGCGTTGATATGAACACTGAAGCTTTCTTT.

V and J are TRBV9 and TRBJ2-3; no clear D gene. V was cut by 0 bases and J by 4 bases, with 12 bases left in between. The CDR3 is 15 residues long. Germline V CDR1 and CDR2: SGDLS, YYNGEE. For the CDR3, the DNA is TGTGCCAGCAGCGTAGAGGGCAAGTCAGCAGATACGCAGTATTTT. Its translation is CASSVEGKSADTQYF.

V and J are TRBV18 and TRBJ1-1, with D possibly matching TRBD1 (5 bases). The germline CDR1 and CDR2 sequences are KGHSH and LQKENI. This CDR3 is built from 14 residues. V lost 3 bases and J lost 2, with 10 bases in between. CDR3 DNA: TGTGCCAGCTCACCTTACCGGGACAACACTGAAGCTTTCTTT. Translated, it gives CASSPYRDNTEAFF.

This chain joins TRBV19 and TRBJ2-3, with 10 bases that match TRBD2. The germline CDR1 and CDR2 sequences are LNHDA and SQIVND (reference sequence). This CDR3 is built from 13 residues. J gave up 9 bases and V 7 bases, and 7 bases lay outside the gene matches. The CDR3 reads CASTDLAGGTQYF. DNA for the CDR3: TGTGCCAGTACTGACTTAGCGGGAGGAACGCAGTATTTT.

This chain joins TRBV5-6 and TRBJ2-2; tentative D call: TRBD2 (5 bases). V was cut by 4 bases and J by 0 bases, with 10 bases left in between. Germline V lookup: CDR1 SGHDT, CDR2 YYEEEE. The CDR3 sequence is 15 residues long. CDR3: CASSRRATNTGELFF. The CDR3 DNA reads TGTGCCAGCAGCCGGCGGGCGACGAACACCGGGGAGCTGTTTTTT.

V and J are TRBV11-2 and TRBJ2-7; D is possibly TRBD1 (6 bases). V lost 5 bases and J 1 base, leaving 12 bases between the germline ends. The germline V gene encodes CDR1 SGHAT and CDR2 FQNNGV. The CDR3 contains 14 residues. CDR3 nucleotide sequence: TGTGCCAGCAGCCCGACAGGACCTTCCTACGAGCAGTACTTC. Protein sequence: CASSPTGPSYEQYF.

The rearrangement joins TRBV5-1 to TRBJ1-2, with D hard to call. The CDR3 has 15 residues. CDR1 is SGHRS, CDR2 YFSETQ, per germline. Trimming shortened V by 3 bases and J by 3 bases, and 15 bases separated the two germline ends. The CDR3 nucleotides read TGCGCCAGCAGCTCCGGGCCACCGAATGACTATGGCTACACCTTC. It specifies CASSSGPPNDYGYTF.

This clone showed up just a few times. This chain uses TRBV6-5 with TRBJ2-3; maybe TRBD1 (6 bases). V lost 6 bases, J lost 9 bases, and 16 bases lay in between. The germline V gene has CDR1 MNHEY and CDR2 SVGAGI. This CDR3 contains 13 residues. The CDR3 coding sequence is TGTGCCAGCAGCCAGAACAGGGTAGGGACGCAGTATTTT. Translation gives CASSQNRVGTQYF.

Here the CDR3 DNA reads TGTGCCAGCAGCTTAACACGGAATCAGCCCCAGCATTTT. It specifies CASSLTRNQPQHF. This chain uses TRBV7-3 with TRBJ1-5, with D hard to call. This CDR3 has 13 amino acids. Per the germline V gene, CDR1 is SGHTA and CDR2 is FQGTGA. V was shortened by 0 bases and J by 4 bases, with 4 bases between the two germline ends.

V is TRBV15 and J is TRBJ2-7; D gene unclear. Germline lookup yields CDR1 LNHNV and CDR2 YYDKDF (reference sequence). The CDR3 is made up of 15 amino acids. Between the trimmed V and J ends, which lost 0 bases and 5 bases, there was a span of 14 bases. DNA of the CDR3: TGTGCCACCAGCAGAGATCGTAGTTCTGGGGACGAGCAGTACTTC. Translation: CATSRDRSSGDEQYF.

The V call is TRBV5-4, the J call TRBJ1-6; 7 nucleotides match TRBD1. V shed 4 bases and J 10 bases; nucleotides not matched to a gene: 8. The germline V gene encodes CDR1 SGHNT and CDR2 YYREEE (reference sequence). The CDR3 is 14 residues long. The CDR3 reads CASSRTGRGSPLHF. The CDR3 DNA reads TGTGCCAGCAGCCGGACAGGAAGGGGGTCACCCCTCCACTTT.

This sequence joins TRBV6-6 and TRBJ2-5, with 11 bases identical to TRBD2. Germline lookup yields CDR1 MNHNY and CDR2 SVGAGI (reference sequence). Unmatched junction bases numbered 7, after V lost 5 bases and J lost 2 bases. The CDR3 consists of 16 residues. The CDR3 nucleotides read TGTGCCAGCAGTCCACATAGCGGGGGGGTTCAAGAGACCCAGTACTTC. Translated: CASSPHSGGVQETQYF.

Only a few counts were recorded for this clone. The V and J genes are TRBV15 and TRBJ2-7; TRBD1 matches at 11 bases. This CDR3 is built from 15 residues. After removal of 1 base from V and 6 bases from J, the junction contained 5 bases not matched to a gene. CDR1 is LNHNV, CDR2 YYDKDF, per germline (reference sequence). CDR3 sequence reads: CATSRAGTGGIEQYF. The CDR3 DNA reads TGTGCCACCAGCAGAGCTGGGACAGGGGGTATCGAGCAGTACTTC.

This chain links TRBV7-2 with TRBJ2-7; 7 bases agree with TRBD2. J was trimmed by 3 bases and V by 1 base; bases with no gene match: 3. The CDR3 consists of 14 residues. CDR1 is SGHTA and CDR2 is FQGNSA in the germline V gene. CDR3 sequence reads: CASSLGLADYEQYF. The CDR3 region has the DNA TGTGCCAGCAGCTTAGGTCTAGCGGACTACGAGCAGTACTTC.

Turning to this clone: This sample also contains other DNA sequences that code for the same CDR3. The V and J genes are TRBV11-3 and TRBJ1-2; a possible D gene is TRBD1 (6 bases). The V gene's germline CDR1 is SGHNT and CDR2 YENEEA. Trimming cost V 0 bases and J 5 bases, with 7 bases left between them. The CDR3 has 13 residues. The CDR3 reads CASSLDRGYGYTF. The DNA for the CDR3 is TGTGCCAGCAGCTTAGACAGGGGTTATGGCTACACCTTC.

This sequence joins TRBV6-1 and TRBJ2-1, with TRBD2 identical over 10 bases. V was clipped by 6 bases and J by 8 bases; unmatched bases: 7. The CDR3 is 14 residues long. CDR1 and CDR2 from the germline V gene are MNHNS and SASEGT. The CDR3 DNA follows: TGTGCCAGCAGAAGCGGGGGGGCCAACGATGAGCAGTTCTTC. Translating it yields CASRSGGANDEQFF.

The chain is built from TRBV12-5 and TRBJ2-1, with no clear D. CDR3 length equals 13 residues. V lost 6 bases and J 9 bases, leaving 15 bases between the germline ends. Germline values: CDR1 LGHNT, CDR2 FRNRAP. CDR3 DNA sequence: TGTGCTAGTGGGAAGACCGGCCCCACTGAGCAGTTCTTC. This codes for CASGKTGPTEQFF.

This clone appeared a single time. This chain uses TRBV5-6 with TRBJ1-3; weak D call: TRBD1 (5 bases). V shed 4 bases and J shed 0 bases, with 11 bases lying between them. This CDR3 is built from 15 residues. The germline V gene encodes CDR1 SGHDT and CDR2 YYEEEE. CDR3 bases: TGTGCCAGCAGCCGTGACAGTTTCTCTGGAAACACCATATATTTT. This encodes CASSRDSFSGNTIYF.

CDR3 sequence (DNA): TGTGCCAGCAGTTACTCACCAGGGAGAGACACTGAAGCTTTCTTT. Amino acids: CASSYSPGRDTEAFF. This sequence joins TRBV6-5 and TRBJ1-1, with D possibly being TRBD1 (5 bases). The V end was cut by 0 bases, the J end by 3 bases, with 11 bases between. This CDR3 has 15 amino acids. Germline lookup yields CDR1 MNHEY and CDR2 SVGAGI.

Note on this clone: Compared with germline, one end of the junction differs, possibly owing to a read error. This sequence joins TRBV7-2 and TRBJ1-1; TRBD1 matches at 9 bases. This CDR3 is built from 17 residues. CDR1 and CDR2 from the germline V gene are SGHTA and FQGNSA. This CDR3 reads CASRLGGTGQGNTEAFF. The CDR3 DNA reads as TGTGCCAGCAGATTAGGGGGTACGGGACAGGGTAATACTGAAGCTTTCTTT.

This chain connects TRBV5-5 to TRBJ1-1; D may be TRBD1 (6 bases). In germline, CDR1 is SGHKS, CDR2 YYEKEE (reference sequence). The CDR3 length is 14 residues. V lost 2 bases and J 4 bases, leaving 12 bases between the germline ends. CDR3 in amino acids: CASSFLEGGTEAFF. In nucleotides, the CDR3 is TGTGCCAGCAGCTTCCTCGAGGGGGGCACTGAAGCTTTCTTT.

The chain joins TRBV7-6 to TRBJ2-5, with D uncertain. The CDR3 sequence is 13 residues long. Germline loops: CDR1 SGHVS, CDR2 FNYEAQ. V dropped 6 bases and J dropped 2 bases, with 10 bases sitting between them. CDR3 sequence (DNA): TGTGCCAGCAGAACTGGGTCGCAAGAGACCCAGTACTTC. Amino acids: CASRTGSQETQYF.

The V and J genes are TRBV7-9 and TRBJ2-7, with D perhaps TRBD2 (5 bases). The germline gives CDR1 SEHNR, CDR2 FQNEAQ (reference sequence). The CDR3 has 14 amino acids. With 4 bases removed from V and 6 bases from J, the gap between germline ends came to 16 bases. This chain's CDR3 is CASSSPLRAGEQYF. For the CDR3, the DNA is TGTGCCAGCAGCTCCCCCTTACGGGCGGGCGAGCAGTACTTC.

The genes are TRBV18 and TRBJ2-2; TRBD2 might be the D (6 bases). Per germline, CDR1 KGHSH and CDR2 LQKENI. This CDR3 contains 15 residues. Trimming pared 3 bases from V and 6 bases from J, leaving 14 bases between. The CDR3 DNA reads as TGTGCCAGCTCACCGCAAAGGACGGGAGCCGGGGAGCTGTTTTTT. It encodes CASSPQRTGAGELFF.